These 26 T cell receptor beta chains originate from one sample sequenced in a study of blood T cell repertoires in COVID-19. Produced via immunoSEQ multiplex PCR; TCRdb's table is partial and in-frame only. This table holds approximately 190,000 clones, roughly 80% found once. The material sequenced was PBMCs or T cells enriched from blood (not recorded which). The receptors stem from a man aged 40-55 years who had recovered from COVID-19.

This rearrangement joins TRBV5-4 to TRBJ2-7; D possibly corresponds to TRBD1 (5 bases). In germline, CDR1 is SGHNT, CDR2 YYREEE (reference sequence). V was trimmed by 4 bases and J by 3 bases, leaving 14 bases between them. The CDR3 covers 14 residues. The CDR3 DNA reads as TGTGCCAGCAGCGCCGACCAGGGTAACTACGAGCAGTACTTC. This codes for CASSADQGNYEQYF.

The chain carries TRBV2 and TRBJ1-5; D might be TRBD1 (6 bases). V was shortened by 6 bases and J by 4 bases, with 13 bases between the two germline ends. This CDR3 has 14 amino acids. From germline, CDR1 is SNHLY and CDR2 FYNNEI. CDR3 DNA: TGTGCCAGCAGCGAACAGGGTGGTAATCAGCCCCAGCATTTT. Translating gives CASSEQGGNQPQHF.

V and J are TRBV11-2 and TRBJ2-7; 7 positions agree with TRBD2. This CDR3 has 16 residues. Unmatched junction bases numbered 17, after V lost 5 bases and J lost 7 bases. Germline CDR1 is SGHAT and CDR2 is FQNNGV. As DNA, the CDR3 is TGTGCCAGCAGCCGCTCGACCGGGACCGGGGAGGGAGAGCAGTACTTC. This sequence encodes CASSRSTGTGEGEQYF.

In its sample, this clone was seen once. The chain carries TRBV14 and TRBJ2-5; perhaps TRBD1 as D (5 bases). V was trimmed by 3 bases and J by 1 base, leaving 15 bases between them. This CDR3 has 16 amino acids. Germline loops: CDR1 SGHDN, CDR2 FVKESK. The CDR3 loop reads CASSQGLVVSQETQYF. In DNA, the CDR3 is TGTGCCAGCAGCCAGGGGCTAGTTGTGAGCCAAGAGACCCAGTACTTC.

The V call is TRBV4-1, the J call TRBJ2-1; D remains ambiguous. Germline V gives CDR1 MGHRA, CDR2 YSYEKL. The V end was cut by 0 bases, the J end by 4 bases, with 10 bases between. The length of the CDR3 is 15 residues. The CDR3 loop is CASSQDGSDYNEQFF. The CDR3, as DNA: TGCGCCAGCAGCCAAGACGGGTCCGATTACAATGAGCAGTTCTTC.

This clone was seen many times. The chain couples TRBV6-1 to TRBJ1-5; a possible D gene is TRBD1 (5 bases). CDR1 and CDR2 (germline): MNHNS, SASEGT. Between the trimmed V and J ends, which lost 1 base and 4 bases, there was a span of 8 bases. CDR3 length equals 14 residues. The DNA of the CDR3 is TGTGCCAGCAGTGAAGGGGGCGAGAATCAGCCCCAGCATTTT. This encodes CASSEGGENQPQHF.

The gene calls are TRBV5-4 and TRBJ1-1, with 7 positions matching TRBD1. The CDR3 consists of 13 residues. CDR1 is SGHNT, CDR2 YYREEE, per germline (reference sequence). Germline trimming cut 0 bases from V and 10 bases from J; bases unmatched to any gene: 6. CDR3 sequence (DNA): TGTGCCAGCAGCTTGGAAGGGGGCCTGTCAGCTTTCTTT. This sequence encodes CASSLEGGLSAFF.

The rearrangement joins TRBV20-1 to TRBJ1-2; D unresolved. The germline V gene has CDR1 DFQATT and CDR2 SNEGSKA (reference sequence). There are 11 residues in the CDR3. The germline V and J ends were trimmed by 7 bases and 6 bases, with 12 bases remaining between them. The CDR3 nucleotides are TGCAGTGAATCGGAACTAGATGGCTACACCTTC. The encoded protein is CSESELDGYTF.

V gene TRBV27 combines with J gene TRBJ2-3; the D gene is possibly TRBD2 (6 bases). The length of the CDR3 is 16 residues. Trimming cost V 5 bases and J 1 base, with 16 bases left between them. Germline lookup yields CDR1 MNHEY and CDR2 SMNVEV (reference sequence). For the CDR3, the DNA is TGTGCCAGCAGTCCACGGGACTGGGGGGGCACAGATACGCAGTATTTT. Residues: CASSPRDWGGTDTQYF.

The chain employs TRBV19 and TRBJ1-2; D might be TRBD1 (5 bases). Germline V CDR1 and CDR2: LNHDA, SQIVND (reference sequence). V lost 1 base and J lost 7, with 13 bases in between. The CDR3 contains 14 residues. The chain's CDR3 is CASSIGGRVLGYTF. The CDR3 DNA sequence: TGTGCCAGTAGTATAGGCGGCAGGGTTCTTGGCTACACCTTC.

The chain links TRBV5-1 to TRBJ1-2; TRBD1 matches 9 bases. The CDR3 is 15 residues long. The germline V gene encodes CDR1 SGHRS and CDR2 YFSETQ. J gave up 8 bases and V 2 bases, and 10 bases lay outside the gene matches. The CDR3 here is CASSLNRDRVGGYTF. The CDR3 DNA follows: TGCGCCAGCAGCTTAAACCGGGACAGGGTCGGCGGCTACACCTTC. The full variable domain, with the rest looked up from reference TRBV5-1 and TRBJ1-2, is KAGVTQTPRYLIKTRGQQVTLSCSPISGHRSVSWYQQTPGQGLQFLFEYFSETQRNKGNFPGRFSGRQFSNSRSEMNVSTLELGDSALYLCASSLNRDRVGGYTFGSGTRLTVV.

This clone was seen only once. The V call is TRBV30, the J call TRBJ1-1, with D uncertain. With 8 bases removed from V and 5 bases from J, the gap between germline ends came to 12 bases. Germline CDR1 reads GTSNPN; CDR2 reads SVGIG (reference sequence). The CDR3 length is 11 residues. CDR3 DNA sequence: TGTGCCGGCAAATTACTAACTGAAGCTTTCTTT. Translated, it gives CAGKLLTEAFF. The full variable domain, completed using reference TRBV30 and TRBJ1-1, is SQTIHQWPATLVQPVGSPLSLECTVEGTSNPNLYWYRQAAGRGLQLLFYSVGIGQISSEVPQNLSASRPQDRQFILSSKKLLLSDSGFYLCAGKLLTEAFFGQGTRLTVV.

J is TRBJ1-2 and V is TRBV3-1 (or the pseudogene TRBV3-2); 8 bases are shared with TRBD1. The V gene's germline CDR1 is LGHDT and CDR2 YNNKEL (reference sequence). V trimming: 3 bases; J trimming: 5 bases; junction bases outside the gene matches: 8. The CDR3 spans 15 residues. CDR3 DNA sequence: TGTGCCAGCAGCCACGAGCAGGGGGCAAGTTATGGCTACACCTTC. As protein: CASSHEQGASYGYTF.

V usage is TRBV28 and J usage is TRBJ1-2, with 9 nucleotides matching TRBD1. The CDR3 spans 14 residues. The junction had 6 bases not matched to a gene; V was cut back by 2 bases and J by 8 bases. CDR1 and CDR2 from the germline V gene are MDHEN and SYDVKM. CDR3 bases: TGTGCCAGCAGTTTACCACTTGGACAGGGGGGCTACACCTTC. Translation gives CASSLPLGQGGYTF.

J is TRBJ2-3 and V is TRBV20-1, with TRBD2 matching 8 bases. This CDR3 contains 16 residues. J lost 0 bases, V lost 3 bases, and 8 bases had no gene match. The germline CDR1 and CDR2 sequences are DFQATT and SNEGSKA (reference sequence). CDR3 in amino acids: CSASSGGGPSTDTQYF. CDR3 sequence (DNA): TGCAGTGCTAGTTCGGGCGGGGGGCCTAGCACAGATACGCAGTATTTT.

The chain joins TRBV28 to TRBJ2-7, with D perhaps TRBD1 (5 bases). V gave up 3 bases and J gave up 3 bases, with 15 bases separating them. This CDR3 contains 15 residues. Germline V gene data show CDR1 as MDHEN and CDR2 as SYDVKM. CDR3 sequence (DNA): TGTGCCAGCAGTTTGATTGGTGGGGCTAACTACGAGCAGTACTTC. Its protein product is CASSLIGGANYEQYF.

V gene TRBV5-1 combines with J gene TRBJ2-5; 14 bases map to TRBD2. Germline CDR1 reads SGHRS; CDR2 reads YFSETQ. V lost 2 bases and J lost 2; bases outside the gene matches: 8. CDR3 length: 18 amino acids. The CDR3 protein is CASSLGTSGGRRQETQYF. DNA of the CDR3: TGCGCCAGCAGCTTAGGGACTAGCGGGGGCCGGAGACAAGAGACCCAGTACTTC.

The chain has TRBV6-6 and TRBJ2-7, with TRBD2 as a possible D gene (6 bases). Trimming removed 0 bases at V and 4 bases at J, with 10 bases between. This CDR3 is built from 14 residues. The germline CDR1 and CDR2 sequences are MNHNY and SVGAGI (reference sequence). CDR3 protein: CASSYSGGNYEQYF. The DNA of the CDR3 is TGTGCCAGCAGTTACTCCGGCGGGAATTACGAGCAGTACTTC.

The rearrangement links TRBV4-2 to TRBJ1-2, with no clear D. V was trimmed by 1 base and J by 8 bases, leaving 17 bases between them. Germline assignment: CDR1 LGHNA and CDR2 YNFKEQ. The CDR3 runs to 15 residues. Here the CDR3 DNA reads TGTGCCAGCAGCCAAGTTGGAGGACTGCTCGGCGGCTACACCTTC. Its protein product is CASSQVGGLLGGYTF.

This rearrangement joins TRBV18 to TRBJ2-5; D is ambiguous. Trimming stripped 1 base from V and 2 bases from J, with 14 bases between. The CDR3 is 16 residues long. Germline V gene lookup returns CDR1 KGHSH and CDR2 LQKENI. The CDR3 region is CASSPHLTRIQETQYF. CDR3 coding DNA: TGTGCCAGCTCACCACATTTAACGAGAATTCAAGAGACCCAGTACTTC.

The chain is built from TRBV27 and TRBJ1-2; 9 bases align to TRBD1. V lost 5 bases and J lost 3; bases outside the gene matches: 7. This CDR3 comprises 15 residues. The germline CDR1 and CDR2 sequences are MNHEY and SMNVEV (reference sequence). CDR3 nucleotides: TGTGCCAGCAGTCCAACAGGGGGCCCCTACTATGGCTACACCTTC. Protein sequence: CASSPTGGPYYGYTF.

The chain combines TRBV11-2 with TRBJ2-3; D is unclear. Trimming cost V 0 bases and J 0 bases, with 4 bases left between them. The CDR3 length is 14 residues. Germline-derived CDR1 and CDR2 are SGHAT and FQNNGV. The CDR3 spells CASSLEASTDTQYF. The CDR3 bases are TGTGCCAGCAGCTTAGAAGCTAGCACAGATACGCAGTATTTT.

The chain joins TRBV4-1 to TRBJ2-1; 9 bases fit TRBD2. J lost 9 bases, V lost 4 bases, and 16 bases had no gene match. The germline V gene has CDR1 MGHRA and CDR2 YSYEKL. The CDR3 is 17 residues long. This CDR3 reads CASSPRTGGGAESEQFF. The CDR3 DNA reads TGCGCCAGCAGCCCTCGAACGGGCGGGGGGGCCGAGAGTGAGCAGTTCTTC.

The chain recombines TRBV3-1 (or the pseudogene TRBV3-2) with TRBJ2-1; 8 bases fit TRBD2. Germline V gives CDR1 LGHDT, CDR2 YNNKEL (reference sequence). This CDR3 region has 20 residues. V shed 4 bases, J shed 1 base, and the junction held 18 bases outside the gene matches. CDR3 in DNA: TGTGCCAGCAGCCCCCAAGAGGGTCGCGGGGGGCCCGATTCCTACAATGAGCAGTTCTTC. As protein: CASSPQEGRGGPDSYNEQFF.

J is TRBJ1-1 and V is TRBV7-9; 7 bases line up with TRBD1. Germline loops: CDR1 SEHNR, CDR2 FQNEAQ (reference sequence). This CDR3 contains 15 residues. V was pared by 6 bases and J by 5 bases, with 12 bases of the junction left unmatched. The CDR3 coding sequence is TGTGCCAGCAGTCCGACGATAGGGGGCGGGACTGAAGCTTTCTTT. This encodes CASSPTIGGGTEAFF. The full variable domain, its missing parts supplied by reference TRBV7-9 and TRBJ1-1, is DTGVSQNPRHKITKRGQNVTFRCDPISEHNRLYWYRQTLGQGPEFLTYFQNEAQLEKSRLLSDRFSAERPKGSFSTLEIQRTEQGDSAMYLCASSPTIGGGTEAFFGQGTRLTVV.

The CDR3 loop is CASAMNQETQYF. Written as DNA, the CDR3 is TGTGCCAGTGCTATGAACCAAGAGACCCAGTACTTC. This sequence joins TRBV19 and TRBJ2-5, with D unclear. V was trimmed by 8 bases and J by 0 bases, leaving 7 bases between them. From germline, CDR1 is LNHDA and CDR2 SQIVND (reference sequence). This CDR3 comprises 12 residues.